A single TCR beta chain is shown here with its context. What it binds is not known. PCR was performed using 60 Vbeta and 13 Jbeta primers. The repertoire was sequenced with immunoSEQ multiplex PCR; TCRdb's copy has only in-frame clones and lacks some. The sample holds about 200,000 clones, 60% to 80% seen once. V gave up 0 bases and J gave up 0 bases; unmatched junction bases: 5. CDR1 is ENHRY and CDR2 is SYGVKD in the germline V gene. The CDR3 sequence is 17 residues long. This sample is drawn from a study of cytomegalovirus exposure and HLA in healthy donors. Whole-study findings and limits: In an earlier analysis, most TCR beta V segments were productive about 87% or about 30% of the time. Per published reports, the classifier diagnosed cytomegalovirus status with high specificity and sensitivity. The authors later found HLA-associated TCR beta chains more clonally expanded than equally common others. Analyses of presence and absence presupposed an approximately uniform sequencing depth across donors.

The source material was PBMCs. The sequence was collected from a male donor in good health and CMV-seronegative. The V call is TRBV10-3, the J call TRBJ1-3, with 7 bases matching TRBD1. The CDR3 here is CAISESRGHPSGNTIYF. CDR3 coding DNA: TGTGCCATCAGTGAGTCGAGGGGGCATCCCTCTGGAAACACCATATATTTT.